This T cell receptor (beta chain) was sequenced for a study of T-cell reconstitution after alpha-beta-depleted transplantation in children. Trimming took off 11 bases at V and 11 bases at J, with 16 bases between the two ends. The CDR3 consists of 12 residues. Using unique molecular identifiers, the investigators prepared the TCRbeta library. TCRdb fed the PCR reads into MiXCR, producing one record per CDR3 protein. The table shows about a million distinct CDR3 sequences, with about 29% occurring only once. The chain combines TRBV12-3 or TRBV12-4 with TRBJ1-6; D unclear. This specimen consisted of PBMCs, mostly from graft donor cells, obtained 360 days after TCRalphabeta/CD19-depleted stem cell transplant. The sequence was collected from a boy under two years old who had a stem cell transplant for SCID, so the T cells may come from the graft donor. The DNA of the CDR3 is TGTGCCTCGGCGGGCAGTCCTCCACCCCTCCACTTT. Residues: CASAGSPPPLHF.